The 27 T cell receptor beta chains in this list originate from one sample, sequenced in a study of blood T cell repertoires in COVID-19. Sequenced by immunoSEQ multiplex PCR; TCRdb stores in-frame clones only, minus some. The sample includes 200,000 to 250,000 clones, 84% seen only once; the top ten take 15% to 20%. Sequenced material: peripheral blood. Every receptor here comes from an elderly woman with active or convalescent COVID-19.

The J gene is TRBJ1-2, the V gene TRBV10-3; 9 bases map to TRBD1. The CDR3 has 16 residues. The trim removed 3 bases at V and 5 bases at J, leaving 10 bases unmatched. Germline values: CDR1 ENHRY, CDR2 SYGVKD. The CDR3 DNA sequence: TGTGCCATCAGTGATTCGGGACAGGGAACGATTTATGGCTACACCTTC. Translation gives CAISDSGQGTIYGYTF.

The J gene is TRBJ2-3, the V gene TRBV3-1 (or the pseudogene TRBV3-2), with TRBD2 identical over 12 bases. The V gene's germline CDR1 is LGHDT and CDR2 YNNKEL (reference sequence). The J segment lost 3 bases and the V segment lost 4 bases, leaving 5 bases of the junction unmatched. This CDR3 is 16 amino acids long. CDR3 DNA sequence: TGTGCCAGCAGCCTGCGACTAGCGGGAGAAACAGATACGCAGTATTTT. As protein: CASSLRLAGETDTQYF.

This chain joins TRBV6-2 or TRBV6-3 and TRBJ1-3, with a weak D call TRBD1 (5 bases). The CDR3 has 13 residues. V lost 5 bases to trimming and J lost 1 base, with 6 bases between them. In germline, CDR1 is MNHEY, CDR2 SVGEGT. The CDR3, as DNA: TGTGCCAGCAGTCGGGGGTCTGGAAACACCATATATTTT. Its protein product is CASSRGSGNTIYF.

V and J are TRBV21-1 and TRBJ2-7; the DNA was not used to check the table's D call, TRBD1. TRBV21-1 is a known pseudogene. This CDR3 has 15 residues. The CDR3 sequence: CASSKRTGEEEEQYF. The CDR3 DNA reads TGTGCCAGCAGCAAACGGACAGGGGAGGAAGAGGAGCAGTACTTC.

This clone has just one count. This chain uses TRBV5-1 with TRBJ1-1; a possible D gene is TRBD1 (5 bases). V was shortened by 4 bases and J by 1 base, with 8 bases between the two germline ends. The CDR3 spans 13 residues. The V gene's germline CDR1 is SGHRS and CDR2 YFSETQ. The CDR3 region is CASSHQGNTEAFF. The DNA for the CDR3 is TGCGCCAGCAGCCATCAGGGGAACACTGAAGCTTTCTTT. The variable domain in full, with the rest retrieved from reference TRBV5-1 and TRBJ1-1, is KAGVTQTPRYLIKTRGQQVTLSCSPISGHRSVSWYQQTPGQGLQFLFEYFSETQRNKGNFPGRFSGRQFSNSRSEMNVSTLELGDSALYLCASSHQGNTEAFFGQGTRLTVV.

This sequence joins TRBV11-2 and TRBJ2-7, with 8 bases identical to TRBD2. The CDR3 consists of 13 residues. In germline, CDR1 is SGHAT, CDR2 FQNNGV. With V trimmed by 9 bases and J by 3 bases, 7 bases remained unmatched. The CDR3 bases are TGTGCCAGTCGGGAGGGGCTAATCTACGAGCAGTACTTC. Amino acids: CASREGLIYEQYF.

Only one count was recorded for this clone. The chain links TRBV7-2 to TRBJ2-3, with 7 bases aligning to TRBD2. V shed 5 bases and J 9 bases; nucleotides not matched to a gene: 11. The CDR3 has 14 residues. The V gene's germline CDR1 is SGHTA and CDR2 FQGNSA. CDR3 in amino acids: CASSAAGDRQTQYF. DNA of the CDR3: TGTGCCAGCAGCGCGGCGGGGGACCGTCAAACGCAGTATTTT.

This rearrangement joins TRBV7-2 to TRBJ2-1; 7 nucleotides line up with TRBD2. The CDR3 extends over 15 amino acids. V lost 1 base and J lost 4; bases outside the gene matches: 4. Germline V gene sequence: CDR1 SGHTA, CDR2 FQGNSA. In DNA, the CDR3 is TGTGCCAGCAGCTTAGAGGGGACTAAGTACAATGAGCAGTTCTTC. It codes for CASSLEGTKYNEQFF.

The chain uses TRBV5-1 and TRBJ2-7, with 8 bases identical to TRBD1. V lost 6 bases and J lost 2; bases outside the gene matches: 10. Germline V CDR1 and CDR2: SGHRS, YFSETQ. The CDR3 is made up of 15 amino acids. CDR3 coding DNA: TGCGCCAGCAACCCAGGGGGCATTGTCGCCTACGAGCAGTACTTC. Protein product: CASNPGGIVAYEQYF.

The chain joins TRBV7-2 to TRBJ2-5; 9 nucleotides align to TRBD1. The germline V gene encodes CDR1 SGHTA and CDR2 FQGNSA. Trimming at V came to 1 base and at J to 2 bases, leaving 2 bases not matched to a gene. The CDR3 length is 15 residues. The CDR3 nucleotides are TGTGCCAGCAGCTTAGGGGACAGGGATCAAGAGACCCAGTACTTC. It is translated as CASSLGDRDQETQYF.

This chain joins TRBV7-2 and TRBJ2-1; TRBD2 matches 7 bases. The CDR3 extends over 14 amino acids. The germline V gene encodes CDR1 SGHTA and CDR2 FQGNSA. With 3 bases clipped from V and 8 bases from J, the junction kept 7 bases outside the gene matches. CDR3 coding DNA: TGTGCCAGCAGCTTCGGACTAGTCTTCGATGAGCAGTTCTTC. Its translation: CASSFGLVFDEQFF.

This clone was picked up one time. The chain uses TRBV5-6 and TRBJ2-7, with TRBD2 matching over 11 bases. The CDR3 runs to 15 residues. V was pared by 1 base and J by 5 bases, with 5 bases of the junction left unmatched. Germline CDR1 is SGHDT and CDR2 is YYEEEE. The DNA for the CDR3 is TGTGCCAGCAGCTTGTACGGACTAGCGGGTGACGAGCAGTACTTC. Protein product: CASSLYGLAGDEQYF.

The V and J genes are TRBV29-1 and TRBJ2-3, with 8 bases fitting TRBD2. Germline CDR1 and CDR2: SQVTM and ANQGSEA. CDR3 size: 14 residues. J was trimmed by 4 bases and V by 4 bases; bases with no gene match: 7. The CDR3 here is CSVAGGVVADTQYF. The CDR3 DNA sequence: TGCAGCGTTGCGGGGGGGGTTGTCGCAGATACGCAGTATTTT.

The chain uses TRBV3-1 (or the pseudogene TRBV3-2) and TRBJ2-1; TRBD1 matches at 7 bases. The CDR3 is 14 residues long. The V gene's germline CDR1 is LGHDT and CDR2 YNNKEL (reference sequence). V dropped 2 bases and J dropped 11; count of bases not matched to a gene: 9. The CDR3 DNA reads TGTGCCAGCAGCCAACAAGCCAGGGGGATGAAGCAGTTCTTC. It translates to CASSQQARGMKQFF.

The chain carries TRBV5-1 and TRBJ1-4, with D perhaps TRBD1 (6 bases). The CDR3 spans 16 residues. V was shortened by 4 bases and J by 0 bases, with 13 bases between the two germline ends. Germline V gene lookup returns CDR1 SGHRS and CDR2 YFSETQ. CDR3 coding DNA: TGCGCCAGCAGCGTTACAGGGATCGCAACTAATGAAAAACTGTTTTTT. Amino acids: CASSVTGIATNEKLFF.

This clone was observed a handful of times. V is TRBV19 and J is TRBJ1-5; no definite D call. Per the germline V gene, CDR1 is LNHDA and CDR2 is SQIVND (reference sequence). Trimming took off 1 base at V and 1 base at J, with 11 bases between the two ends. The CDR3 loop spans 16 amino acids. CDR3 protein: CASSIVRVVSNQPQHF. In nucleotides, the CDR3 is TGTGCCAGTAGTATAGTGAGGGTAGTCAGCAATCAGCCCCAGCATTTT.

The rearrangement links TRBV7-3 to TRBJ2-2; D is possibly TRBD1 (6 bases). Trimming took 5 bases from V and 4 from J, leaving 17 bases between them. The CDR3 length is 16 residues. Germline V gene sequence: CDR1 SGHTA, CDR2 FQGTGA. The CDR3 DNA sequence: TGTGCCAGCAGCGCCCCGGGACAAGGTTCCACCGGGGAGCTGTTTTTT. This sequence encodes CASSAPGQGSTGELFF. The variable domain in full, with the rest retrieved from reference TRBV7-3 and TRBJ2-2, is GAGVSQTPSNKVTEKGKYVELRCDPISGHTALYWYRQSLGQGPEFLIYFQGTGAADDSGLPNDRFFAVRPEGSVSTLKIQRTERGDSAVYLCASSAPGQGSTGELFFGEGSRLTVL.

This clone was recorded only once. CDR3: CASSPGLAGPYNEQFF. In DNA, the CDR3 is TGCGCCAGCAGCCCAGGACTAGCGGGCCCCTACAATGAGCAGTTCTTC. The gene calls are TRBV5-1 and TRBJ2-1; 11 bases are shared with TRBD2. Germline V lookup: CDR1 SGHRS, CDR2 YFSETQ. The ends lost 4 bases at V and 2 bases at J; junction bases unmatched: 5. The CDR3 sequence is 16 residues long.

V is TRBV30 and J is TRBJ1-6, with D hard to call. CDR1 is GTSNPN, CDR2 SVGIG, per germline (reference sequence). This CDR3 comprises 13 residues. V gave up 0 bases and J gave up 8 bases, with 8 bases separating them. Here the CDR3 DNA reads TGTGCCTGGAGTGTAAACGAGGATTCACCCCTCCACTTT. Its translation is CAWSVNEDSPLHF.

The chain combines TRBV5-1 with TRBJ2-7, with TRBD2 matching over 7 bases. The V gene's germline CDR1 is SGHRS and CDR2 YFSETQ. The CDR3 has 16 amino acids. V was pared by 0 bases and J by 3 bases, with 9 bases of the junction left unmatched. The CDR3 coding sequence is TGCGCCAGCAGCTTGGATGGCCGCGGCGGGGGCTACGAGCAGTACTTC. Its protein product is CASSLDGRGGGYEQYF.

This clone was observed a single time. The chain combines TRBV29-1 with TRBJ2-1, with TRBD1 matching 7 bases. The germline CDR1 and CDR2 sequences are SQVTM and ANQGSEA. The CDR3 contains 16 residues. V was pared by 5 bases and J by 2 bases, with 12 bases of the junction left unmatched. The CDR3, as DNA: TGCAGCGTTTTAGGGGGCCCAGCGGCTACCTACAATGAGCAGTTCTTC. Translated, it gives CSVLGGPAATYNEQFF.

The CDR3 DNA sequence: TGTGCCAGCAGCGTACAGGCTGCGGAGACCCAGTACTTC. Its translation: CASSVQAAETQYF. The V and J genes are TRBV9 and TRBJ2-5; D gene uncertain. CDR3 size: 13 residues. The V gene's germline CDR1 is SGDLS and CDR2 YYNGEE. V was trimmed by 1 base and J by 5 bases, leaving 9 bases between them. Supplemented by reference TRBV9 and TRBJ2-5, the full variable domain reads DSGVTQTPKHLITATGQRVTLRCSPRSGDLSVYWYQQSLDQGLQFLIQYYNGEERAKGNILERFSAQQFPDLHSELNLSSLELGDSALYFCASSVQAAETQYFGPGTRLLVL.

The rearrangement links TRBV28 to TRBJ2-7; 9 bases fit TRBD1. In germline, CDR1 is MDHEN, CDR2 SYDVKM. The CDR3 is 14 residues long. Trimming took 5 bases from V and 4 from J; bases not matched to a gene: 6. The CDR3 sequence is CASSLQGAKYEQYF. CDR3 in DNA: TGTGCCAGCAGTCTACAGGGGGCGAAGTACGAGCAGTACTTC.

V usage is TRBV5-1 and J usage is TRBJ1-2; TRBD1 matches 7 bases. Germline values: CDR1 SGHRS, CDR2 YFSETQ. The CDR3 is made up of 15 amino acids. V shed 0 bases, J shed 4 bases, and the junction held 6 bases outside the gene matches. This chain's CDR3 is CASSLADRAGYGYTF. The CDR3 DNA reads as TGCGCCAGCAGCTTGGCCGACAGGGCAGGCTATGGCTACACCTTC.

The chain has TRBV5-4 and TRBJ2-1; the match to TRBD2 covers 7 bases. This CDR3 spans 15 amino acids. Losses at the gene ends were 0 bases for V and 3 bases for J; bases not matched to a gene: 3. Germline-derived CDR1 and CDR2 are SGHNT and YYREEE (reference sequence). CDR3 nucleotide sequence: TGTGCCAGCAGCTTGGGCGGGGGAAACTACAATGAGCAGTTCTTC. Protein sequence: CASSLGGGNYNEQFF.

This clone showed up just a few times. The chain joins TRBV19 to TRBJ2-7, with D possibly being TRBD1 (6 bases). Germline V gene sequence: CDR1 LNHDA, CDR2 SQIVND (reference sequence). The V and J ends lost 5 bases and 0 bases respectively, with 14 bases between them. CDR3 length: 15 amino acids. This CDR3 reads CASSSETGTSYEQYF. CDR3 bases: TGTGCCAGTAGTTCAGAGACAGGAACCTCCTACGAGCAGTACTTC.

The V and J genes are TRBV19 and TRBJ1-1; D gene ambiguous. The germline V and J ends were trimmed by 0 bases and 1 base, with 3 bases remaining between them. CDR3 length: 13 amino acids. In germline, CDR1 is LNHDA, CDR2 SQIVND (reference sequence). The CDR3 DNA is TGTGCCAGTAGTATAGAAGCGAACACTGAAGCTTTCTTT. This translates into CASSIEANTEAFF.